This TCR beta chain is drawn from a study of blood T cell repertoires in COVID-19. Profiling relied on immunoSEQ multiplex PCR, and the TCRdb table lists in-frame clones only, not all of them. This sample has 410,000 or so clones; about 88% occur once, and the top ten carry under 2%. The V gene's germline CDR1 is SGHDT and CDR2 YYEEEE. V lost 2 bases, J lost 1 base, and 11 bases stayed unmatched. The CDR3 sequence is 17 residues long. Sequencing input: peripheral blood. The genes are TRBV5-6 and TRBJ1-1; TRBD1 agrees at 7 bases. The receptor's source is a woman between 40 and 55 years old with COVID-19, enrolled during active disease. Here the CDR3 reads CASSFYGQARSNTEAFF. CDR3 in DNA: TGTGCCAGCAGCTTTTATGGACAGGCCCGCTCGAACACTGAAGCTTTCTTT.